A selection of T cell receptor beta chains follows, all from one sample in a study of CD8 T cells in ankylosing spondylitis. A single record per CDR3 protein comes from TCRdb applying MiXCR to the 5' RACE reads. The table includes approximately 520,000 distinct CDR3 sequences, approximately 5.3% detected once. Material: blood, either unsorted or a sorted T cell fraction (not recorded which). Source of these receptors: a male donor with ankylosing spondylitis. Both conserved end residues are trimmed from each CDR3. A D gene is named only where the DNA matches it firmly. Clone size appears in some rows only: once, few, many, or a class for an expanded clone.

d_call | clone_size | j_call | v_call | cdr3_aa
NA | NA | TRBJ2-3 | TRBV7-2 | ASSLDRFTDTQY
TRBD2 | many | TRBJ2-3 | TRBV20-1 | SAIGLADTDTQY
NA | many | TRBJ1-5 | TRBV7-2 | ASSLGTDYSNQPQH
NA | few | TRBJ2-3 | TRBV20-1 | SAGVSRDTQY
NA | many | TRBJ1-1 | TRBV6-2/TRBV6-3 | ASSYGGVRTEAF
TRBD1 | many | TRBJ2-3 | TRBV7-9 | ASSIGTGRTDTQY
NA | few | TRBJ2-3 | TRBV7-2 | ASSLFPGSTDTQY
TRBD2 | many | TRBJ2-3 | TRBV20-1 | SASATSATDTQY
TRBD1 | many | TRBJ1-2 | TRBV5-1 | ASSWNTGTGVGYT
TRBD2 | many | TRBJ2-5 | TRBV7-2 | ASSASGWQETQY
NA | many | TRBJ1-4 | TRBV6-5 | ASSSPGGGEKLF
TRBD2 | NA | TRBJ2-5 | TRBV3-1 | ASSQDIAAGARQETQY
TRBD2 | few | TRBJ2-1 | TRBV25-1 | ASSGTSGVYNEQF
NA | many | TRBJ1-1 | TRBV15 | ATSRVGTDTEAF
NA | many | TRBJ2-1 | TRBV5-1 | ASSLTYEQF
NA | many | TRBJ1-2 | TRBV7-8 | ASSPTRQVNYGYT
NA | NA | TRBJ1-1 | TRBV11-2 | ASNRRQERLEAF
TRBD2 | many | TRBJ2-5 | TRBV5-6 | ASSLRLAGGVLETQY
TRBD2 | many | TRBJ2-1 | TRBV12-3/TRBV12-4 | ASSLREENSEQF